Shown below are 26 T cell receptor beta chains from a single sample sequenced in a study of cytomegalovirus exposure and HLA in healthy donors. PCR amplification relied on 60 Vbeta primers (plus 13 Jbeta primers). Repertoires were generated with immunoSEQ multiplex PCR, while TCRdb's copy carries only in-frame clones and drops some. This repertoire shows 210,000 or so clones, around four fifths found once; its top ten account for about 0.47%. Specimen: PBMCs. These receptors were obtained from a boy between 10 and 17 years old in good health and CMV-seronegative.

The rearrangement links TRBV28 to TRBJ1-1; D possibly corresponds to TRBD1 (6 bases). V lost 4 bases to trimming and J lost 0 bases, with 9 bases between them. Per the germline V gene, CDR1 is MDHEN and CDR2 is SYDVKM. The CDR3 has 14 amino acids. The CDR3 sequence is CASSSDSLNTEAFF. The CDR3 bases are TGTGCCAGCAGTTCGGACAGCCTGAACACTGAAGCTTTCTTT. Looking up the rest from reference TRBV28 and TRBJ1-1 gives the full variable domain: DVKVTQSSRYLVKRTGEKVFLECVQDMDHENMFWYRQDPGLGLRLIYFSYDVKMKEKGDIPEGYSVSREKKERFSLILESASTNQTSMYLCASSSDSLNTEAFFGQGTRLTVV.

This chain links TRBV27 with TRBJ2-7, with D possibly TRBD2 on 5 matching bases. This CDR3 is built from 13 residues. V lost 4 bases and J 1 base, leaving 8 bases between the germline ends. Germline CDR1 reads MNHEY; CDR2 reads SMNVEV (reference sequence). The CDR3 nucleotides read TGTGCCAGCAGTTCCCCGGGATCCTACGAGCAGTACTTC. Its protein is CASSSPGSYEQYF.

The chain links TRBV10-3 to TRBJ1-1, with TRBD1 as a possible D gene (5 bases). V shed 6 bases and J shed 3 bases, with 23 bases lying between them. Germline V CDR1 and CDR2: ENHRY, SYGVKD. This CDR3 is built from 17 residues. As DNA, the CDR3 is TGTGCCATCAGATCTTGGTCGGCAGGGCAAGGGGACACTGAAGCTTTCTTT. Its protein is CAIRSWSAGQGDTEAFF.

Here the CDR3 reads CASSEQGNSPLHF. CDR3 in DNA: TGTGCCAGCAGTGAACAGGGGAATTCACCCCTCCACTTT. This chain links TRBV2 with TRBJ1-6; a possible D gene is TRBD1 (6 bases). The ends were cut back, 2 bases at V and 7 bases at J, with 6 bases in the middle. CDR1 SNHLY and CDR2 FYNNEI come from the germline V gene. The CDR3 has 13 residues.

This clone has more than one count but fewer than ten. V gene TRBV5-4 combines with J gene TRBJ2-1; a possible D gene is TRBD1 (6 bases). The CDR3 has 15 residues. Germline V lookup: CDR1 SGHNT, CDR2 YYREEE (reference sequence). Between the trimmed V and J ends, which lost 0 bases and 0 bases, there was a span of 7 bases. CDR3 in amino acids: CASSLDRASYNEQFF. The CDR3 DNA is TGTGCCAGCAGCTTGGACAGGGCCTCCTACAATGAGCAGTTCTTC.

The V and J genes are TRBV7-2 and TRBJ1-2; D gene uncertain. CDR3 length equals 13 residues. CDR1 SGHTA and CDR2 FQGNSA come from the germline V gene. V lost 0 bases, J lost 3 bases, and 5 bases lay in between. The CDR3 DNA reads as TGTGCCAGCAGCTTAGCCACGGACTATGGCTACACCTTC. It is translated as CASSLATDYGYTF.

The CDR3 coding sequence is TGTGCCAGCAGCTTAGGTTACCTCTCTAGGGGCTATGGCTACACCTTC. Translated: CASSLGYLSRGYGYTF. V gene TRBV11-3 combines with J gene TRBJ1-2; maybe TRBD1 (5 bases). The V end lost 1 base, the J end lost 4 bases, and 16 bases lay between the germline ends. Germline CDR1 reads SGHNT; CDR2 reads YENEEA. CDR3 length equals 16 residues.

CDR3 amino acids: CSVDPGGVRNEQFF. In DNA form, the CDR3 reads TGCAGCGTTGATCCAGGAGGGGTAAGGAATGAGCAGTTCTTC. This chain uses TRBV29-1 with TRBJ2-1, with D possibly TRBD2 on 6 matching bases. Germline V gene data show CDR1 as SQVTM and CDR2 as ANQGSEA. The germline V and J ends were trimmed by 3 bases and 7 bases, with 16 bases remaining between them. This CDR3 has 14 residues.

This rearrangement joins TRBV5-1 to TRBJ2-5, with 9 bases identical to TRBD2. The germline V gene encodes CDR1 SGHRS and CDR2 YFSETQ. CDR3 length: 15 amino acids. The trim removed 2 bases at V and 2 bases at J, leaving 4 bases unmatched. CDR3 DNA sequence: TGCGCCAGCAGCTTCGGGCGGGGGGGTCAAGAGACCCAGTACTTC. Translated, it gives CASSFGRGGQETQYF.

This chain links TRBV29-1 with TRBJ2-7; maybe TRBD2 (6 bases). The CDR3 spans 15 residues. V lost 2 bases and J 2 bases, leaving 16 bases between the germline ends. The germline gives CDR1 SQVTM, CDR2 ANQGSEA. The DNA of the CDR3 is TGCAGCGTTGAACGTCCGGGAGTCACGGCCTACGAGCAGTACTTC. It translates to CSVERPGVTAYEQYF.

V and J are TRBV10-1 and TRBJ1-1; D remains unclear. There are 15 residues in the CDR3. V dropped 3 bases and J dropped 0 bases, with 11 bases sitting between them. The germline V gene has CDR1 WNHNN and CDR2 SYGVQD (reference sequence). The CDR3 reads CASSDVAVLNTEAFF. In nucleotides, the CDR3 is TGCGCCAGCAGTGATGTGGCAGTTCTGAACACTGAAGCTTTCTTT.

V gene TRBV9 combines with J gene TRBJ1-1; TRBD1 matches 7 bases. The germline gives CDR1 SGDLS, CDR2 YYNGEE. The CDR3 is made up of 17 amino acids. V shed 4 bases and J 0 bases; nucleotides not matched to a gene: 12. CDR3 nucleotides: TGTGCCAGCAGCCCACTGACAGGGAGAGGGGTGAACACTGAAGCTTTCTTT. This gives the protein CASSPLTGRGVNTEAFF.

This clone came up once. This sequence joins TRBV30 and TRBJ2-3; D unresolved. From germline, CDR1 is GTSNPN and CDR2 SVGIG (reference sequence). Trimming removed 5 bases at V and 1 base at J, with 7 bases between. The length of the CDR3 is 12 residues. CDR3 residues: CAWQRGTDTQYF. CDR3 nucleotide sequence: TGTGCCTGGCAACGGGGCACAGATACGCAGTATTTT.

The chain is built from TRBV5-6 and TRBJ2-5; 8 nucleotides agree with TRBD1. Gene TRBJ2-7 matches the end of the DNA better, so the J call may be wrong. From germline, CDR1 is SGHDT and CDR2 YYEEEE. The CDR3 has 14 amino acids. The CDR3 reads CASSYGTGSYEQYF. The CDR3 region has the DNA TGTGCCAGCAGCTACGGGACAGGTTCCTACGAGCAGTACTTC.

The chain is built from TRBV4-1 and TRBJ2-1; possible D gene TRBD2, 6 bases. Per germline, CDR1 MGHRA and CDR2 YSYEKL. The length of the CDR3 is 14 residues. Trimming pared 3 bases from V and 5 bases from J, leaving 11 bases between. The CDR3 protein is CASSHPGTHNEQFF. CDR3 coding DNA: TGCGCCAGCAGCCATCCCGGGACTCACAATGAGCAGTTCTTC.

The chain combines TRBV4-2 with TRBJ2-5; 12 bases are shared with TRBD2. The end of the DNA aligns better with TRBJ2-7, so the J call may be wrong. This CDR3 region has 19 residues. The germline CDR1 and CDR2 sequences are LGHNA and YNFKEQ. CDR3 DNA sequence: TGTGCCAGCAGCCAAGTACTAGCGGGGGGACTGGCAAGCTCCTACGAGCAGTACTTC. Translated, it gives CASSQVLAGGLASSYEQYF.

This clone has only a few counts. This chain links TRBV29-1 with TRBJ1-1; D possibly corresponds to TRBD1 (6 bases). V lost 4 bases to trimming and J lost 1 base, with 10 bases between them. The CDR3 covers 13 residues. Germline V gene data show CDR1 as SQVTM and CDR2 as ANQGSEA. CDR3 sequence (DNA): TGCAGCGTTGCCGGGACATGGAACACTGAAGCTTTCTTT. This gives the protein CSVAGTWNTEAFF.

The rearrangement uses TRBV6-5 and TRBJ1-4, with D maybe TRBD1 (5 bases). With 3 bases removed from V and 14 bases from J, the gap between germline ends came to 16 bases. Germline V gene sequence: CDR1 MNHEY, CDR2 SVGAGI. The CDR3 runs 13 residues. CDR3 sequence: CASSYLEGRGLFF. DNA of the CDR3: TGTGCCAGCAGTTATTTGGAGGGGCGGGGTCTGTTTTTT.

This chain links TRBV27 with TRBJ2-7; D call uncertain. Germline V gene lookup returns CDR1 MNHEY and CDR2 SMNVEV (reference sequence). CDR3 length: 14 residues. V was clipped by 2 bases and J by 4 bases, with 12 bases between them. The CDR3 loop reads CASSLRSRSYEQYF. The CDR3 coding sequence is TGTGCCAGCAGTTTACGGTCTAGATCATACGAGCAGTACTTC.

The gene calls are TRBV4-1 and TRBJ2-2; the D gene is possibly TRBD2 (6 bases). The CDR3 length is 16 residues. V was pared by 0 bases and J by 4 bases, with 12 bases between. The germline gives CDR1 MGHRA, CDR2 YSYEKL. DNA for the CDR3: TGCGCCAGCAGCCAAGAACGGGCGGGACGCACCGGGGAGCTGTTTTTT. It yields the protein CASSQERAGRTGELFF.

The chain combines TRBV30 with TRBJ1-5, with D hard to call. The CDR3 is 13 amino acids. The V and J ends lost 0 bases and 6 bases respectively, with 9 bases between them. The germline gives CDR1 GTSNPN, CDR2 SVGIG (reference sequence). DNA for the CDR3: TGTGCCTGGAGTGTAGAGGTAGGTCAGCCCCAGCATTTT. This encodes CAWSVEVGQPQHF.

This chain joins TRBV15 and TRBJ2-1, with TRBD1 identical over 7 bases. The germline V gene has CDR1 LNHNV and CDR2 YYDKDF (reference sequence). The CDR3 is made up of 14 amino acids. Trimming took 3 bases from V and 7 from J; bases not matched to a gene: 6. Here the CDR3 DNA reads TGTGCCACCAGCAGGCTGGACAGGACGAATGAGCAGTTCTTC. Protein: CATSRLDRTNEQFF.

This chain connects TRBV19 to TRBJ2-7; 10 nucleotides agree with TRBD2. From germline, CDR1 is LNHDA and CDR2 SQIVND (reference sequence). V was pared by 5 bases and J by 3 bases, with 7 bases of the junction left unmatched. CDR3 length: 15 residues. Here the CDR3 DNA reads TGTGCCAGTAGTCCTCGGACTAGCGGTTACTACGAGCAGTACTTC. Amino acids: CASSPRTSGYYEQYF.

The V gene is TRBV13, the J gene TRBJ1-5, with 12 bases aligning to TRBD1. Unmatched junction bases numbered 3, after V lost 4 bases and J lost 8 bases. Germline V lookup: CDR1 PRHDT, CDR2 FYEKMQ (reference sequence). This CDR3 region has 14 residues. CDR3 nucleotide sequence: TGTGCCAGCAGCTACGGGACAGGGGGCAAGCCCCAGCATTTT. Its protein is CASSYGTGGKPQHF.

A few counts support this clone. The rearrangement links TRBV2 to TRBJ2-1, with D perhaps TRBD2 (7 bases). The length of the CDR3 is 15 residues. Germline lookup yields CDR1 SNHLY and CDR2 FYNNEI. Trimming removed 6 bases at V and 7 bases at J, with 19 bases between. The CDR3 loop reads CASRRGAGVGNEQFF. DNA of the CDR3: TGTGCCAGCAGAAGGGGGGCGGGAGTAGGAAATGAGCAGTTCTTC.

The chain employs TRBV28 and TRBJ2-2, with 11 bases that match TRBD1. CDR3 length equals 17 residues. The germline CDR1 and CDR2 sequences are MDHEN and SYDVKM. J gave up 3 bases and V 7 bases, and 10 bases lay outside the gene matches. The CDR3 sequence: CASIGLGGQGDTGELFF. CDR3 in DNA: TGTGCCAGCATTGGGTTAGGGGGACAGGGGGACACCGGGGAGCTGTTTTTT.